These 6 T cell receptor beta chains were sequenced from one sample in a study of blood T cell repertoires in COVID-19 (dated by TCRdb to 2018 to 2020). To prepare the library, the immunoSEQ multiplex PCR assay was applied. The table was pulled from immuneACCESS by TCRdb, which kept in-frame rearrangements only. Such tables lose some clones; where checked, under half of the loss comes from unresolved V genes, and the rest has no known cause. The sample profile shows approximately 230,000 clones; about 91% of them were found once. The ten largest clones represent roughly 6% of the sample. The sequencing sample was made of peripheral blood. Receptor source: a woman in her 30s with COVID-19, enrolled during active disease.

This chain connects TRBV6-2 or TRBV6-3 to TRBJ1-2, with 7 nucleotides matching TRBD1. There are 13 residues in the CDR3. Germline V lookup: CDR1 MNHEY, CDR2 SVGEGT. V gave up 0 bases and J gave up 7 bases; unmatched junction bases: 2. For the CDR3, the DNA is TGTGCCAGCAGTTACTCCGGGACAGCTGGCTACACCTTC. Encoded protein: CASSYSGTAGYTF.

V gene TRBV2 combines with J gene TRBJ2-7; perhaps TRBD2 as D (7 bases). Trimming shortened V by 7 bases and J by 4 bases, and 8 bases separated the two germline ends. The germline gives CDR1 SNHLY, CDR2 FYNNEI. This CDR3 has 11 amino acids. CDR3 sequence: CASKGGYEQYV. The CDR3 nucleotides read TGTGCCAGCAAGGGGGGGTACGAGCAGTACGTC.

V usage is TRBV19 and J usage is TRBJ1-5; D is possibly TRBD1 (5 bases). Trimming shortened V by 7 bases and J by 4 bases, and 20 bases separated the two germline ends. The CDR3 spans 16 residues. Germline V CDR1 and CDR2: LNHDA, SQIVND (reference sequence). CDR3 sequence (DNA): TGTGCCAGTACCAAAATCGCGGGGGTCTCGAATCAGCCCCAGCATTTT. This codes for CASTKIAGVSNQPQHF.

This clone has a single count. The chain combines TRBV10-3 with TRBJ1-1, with 10 bases lining up with TRBD1. Losses at the gene ends were 7 bases for V and 11 bases for J; bases not matched to a gene: 7. Germline V CDR1 and CDR2: ENHRY, SYGVKD. The length of the CDR3 is 12 residues. The CDR3 here is CAITTGGGIAFF. The CDR3 nucleotides read TGTGCCATCACGACAGGGGGCGGGATCGCTTTCTTT.

To note about this clone: The same CDR3 arises from other DNA sequences in this sample as well. The V gene is TRBV5-1, the J gene TRBJ2-3; unclear D gene. The V end lost 0 bases, the J end lost 1 base, and 9 bases lay between the germline ends. Germline lookup yields CDR1 SGHRS and CDR2 YFSETQ. This CDR3 spans 15 amino acids. CDR3 loop: CASSLGGGRTDTQYF. Here the CDR3 DNA reads TGCGCCAGCAGCTTGGGAGGCGGTCGCACAGATACGCAGTATTTT.

V and J are TRBV9 and TRBJ2-1; 7 nucleotides align to TRBD2. Per the germline V gene, CDR1 is SGDLS and CDR2 is YYNGEE. The CDR3 consists of 11 residues. DNA for the CDR3: TGTGCGGGGGGGAGTGGCAATGAGCAGTTCTTC. It yields the protein CAGGSGNEQFF.